The rows below give T cell receptor beta chains drawn from one sample of a study of blood T cell repertoires in COVID-19. Clones were sequenced by immunoSEQ multiplex PCR, and TCRdb holds only the in-frame ones, with some missing. This sample has 400,000 to 550,000 clones, with around 89% found just once. What was sequenced was peripheral blood. The receptors shown here come from a woman aged 25-40 years with acute or convalescent COVID-19. Both conserved end residues are part of each CDR3. The order of the fields is V gene, D gene, J gene, clone size, CDR3 protein, CDR3 DNA. A D gene is named only where the DNA matches it firmly. The size field is filled for only some rows; it gives once, few, many or a size class.

V: TRBV14; D: TRBD1; J: TRBJ1-6; size: -; CDR3: CASSQRGWNRDRDSPLHF; DNA: TGTGCCAGCAGCCAAAGAGGGTGGAACCGGGACAGGGACTCACCCCTCCACTTT
V: TRBV27; D: -; J: TRBJ1-2; size: -; CDR3: CASSPAQGRVYGYTF; DNA: TGTGCCAGCAGCCCCGCTCAGGGGCGGGTCTATGGCTACACCTTC
V: TRBV6-5; D: -; J: TRBJ1-3; size: -; CDR3: CASRPGATSGNTIYF; DNA: TGTGCCAGCAGACCAGGGGCGACCTCTGGAAACACCATATATTTT
V: TRBV21-1; D: -; J: TRBJ1-3; size: -; CDR3: CASSNLPGTARNTIYF; DNA: TGTGCCAGCAGCAACCTACCTGGGACAGCTAGAAACACCATATATTTT
V: TRBV9; D: -; J: TRBJ2-7; size: -; CDR3: CASSVGQNYEQYF; DNA: TGTGCCAGCAGCGTAGGGCAAAACTACGAGCAGTACTTC
V: TRBV19; D: TRBD1; J: TRBJ1-2; size: -; CDR3: CASRRTGGNGYTF; DNA: TGTGCCAGTAGGAGGACAGGAGGAAATGGCTACACCTTC
V: TRBV25-1; D: TRBD1; J: TRBJ1-6; size: -; CDR3: CASRRDSYNSPLHF; DNA: TGTGCCAGCAGACGGGACAGTTATAATTCACCCCTCCACTTT
V: TRBV6-1; D: TRBD2; J: TRBJ2-3; size: once; CDR3: CASSEAVAGRATDTQYF; DNA: TGTGCCAGCAGTGAAGCGGTCGCAGGGAGGGCGACAGATACGCAGTATTTT
V: TRBV5-1; D: -; J: TRBJ2-1; size: -; CDR3: CASRLPTRSHEQFF; DNA: TGCGCCAGCCGCTTACCCACCCGGTCGCATGAGCAGTTCTTC
V: TRBV11-2; D: -; J: TRBJ2-3; size: -; CDR3: CASSLMVSSTDTQYF; DNA: TGTGCCAGCAGCTTAATGGTTAGCAGCACAGATACGCAGTATTTT
V: TRBV5-4; D: -; J: TRBJ2-1; size: -; CDR3: CASSNRDNPGSYNEQFF; DNA: TGTGCCAGCAGCAACCGGGACAACCCTGGCTCCTACAATGAGCAGTTCTTC
V: TRBV5-1; D: TRBD1; J: TRBJ1-1; size: -; CDR3: CASSFQGGTEAFF; DNA: TGCGCCAGCAGCTTCCAGGGGGGCACTGAAGCTTTCTTT
V: TRBV4-1; D: -; J: TRBJ1-1; size: -; CDR3: CASSQLRGGGTEAFF; DNA: TGCGCCAGCAGCCAACTTAGGGGGGGAGGCACTGAAGCTTTCTTT
V: TRBV5-1; D: -; J: TRBJ2-3; size: once; CDR3: CASSLGLQPGTDTQYF; DNA: TGCGCCAGCAGCTTGGGGCTTCAACCTGGCACAGATACGCAGTATTTT
V: TRBV4-1; D: -; J: TRBJ2-7; size: -; CDR3: CASSQGTTELYEQYF; DNA: TGCGCCAGCAGCCAAGGTACTACCGAGTTGTACGAGCAGTACTTC
V: TRBV3-1/TRBV3-2; D: -; J: TRBJ2-2; size: -; CDR3: CASSQDTRGYTGELFF; DNA: TGTGCCAGCAGCCAAGATACCAGGGGTTACACCGGGGAGCTGTTTTTT
V: TRBV6-5; D: TRBD1; J: TRBJ1-2; size: -; CDR3: CASRRGQGTGGYTF; DNA: TGTGCCAGCAGACGAGGACAGGGCACTGGTGGCTACACCTTC
V: TRBV3-1/TRBV3-2; D: -; J: TRBJ1-1; size: -; CDR3: CASSPRQRHTEAFF; DNA: TGTGCCAGCAGCCCGAGACAGAGACACACTGAAGCTTTCTTT
V: TRBV2; D: -; J: TRBJ1-5; size: -; CDR3: CASSGERNQPQHF; DNA: TGTGCCAGCAGTGGAGAACGCAATCAGCCCCAGCATTTT
V: TRBV6-5; D: TRBD2; J: TRBJ2-5; size: -; CDR3: CASSSLAGGQETQYF; DNA: TGTGCCAGCAGTTCACTAGCGGGGGGGCAAGAGACCCAGTACTTC
V: TRBV29-1; D: -; J: TRBJ2-3; size: -; CDR3: CSVWGGTTDTQYF; DNA: TGCAGCGTGTGGGGGGGCACCACAGATACGCAGTATTTT
V: TRBV29-1; D: -; J: TRBJ1-2; size: -; CDR3: CSVEARAYGYTF; DNA: TGCAGCGTTGAAGCCAGGGCCTATGGCTACACCTTC
V: TRBV3-1/TRBV3-2; D: -; J: TRBJ2-5; size: -; CDR3: CASSQAPEETQYF; DNA: TGTGCCAGCAGCCAAGCCCCGGAAGAGACCCAGTACTTC
V: TRBV29-1; D: TRBD1; J: TRBJ2-7; size: -; CDR3: CSVAGGHSYEQYF; DNA: TGCAGCGTTGCAGGGGGACACTCCTACGAGCAGTACTTC
V: TRBV2; D: TRBD1; J: TRBJ2-5; size: -; CDR3: CASSDLDRGVQETQYF; DNA: TGTGCCAGCAGTGATCTAGACAGGGGTGTGCAAGAGACCCAGTACTTC
V: TRBV29-1; D: TRBD2; J: TRBJ2-3; size: -; CDR3: CSARGASTDTQYF; DNA: TGCAGCGCGCGGGGGGCTAGCACAGATACGCAGTATTTT
V: TRBV7-3; D: -; J: TRBJ1-1; size: -; CDR3: CASSLSGNTEAFF; DNA: TGTGCCAGCAGCTTATCAGGGAACACTGAAGCTTTCTTT
V: TRBV2; D: -; J: TRBJ2-4; size: -; CDR3: CASIGGDAKNIQYF; DNA: TGTGCCAGCATCGGGGGTGACGCCAAAAACATTCAGTACTTC
V: TRBV3-1/TRBV3-2; D: -; J: TRBJ2-1; size: -; CDR3: CASSQSGVLGRGEQFF; DNA: TGTGCCAGCAGCCAATCAGGGGTTCTAGGTCGCGGTGAGCAGTTCTTC
V: TRBV3-1/TRBV3-2; D: TRBD1; J: TRBJ2-7; size: once; CDR3: CASSRRGMGEQYF; DNA: TGTGCCAGCAGCCGCAGGGGGATGGGGGAGCAGTACTTC
V: TRBV11-2; D: TRBD2; J: TRBJ2-5; size: once; CDR3: CASRRGGGRQETQYF; DNA: TGTGCCAGCAGACGTGGCGGGGGGCGACAAGAGACCCAGTACTTC